The table lists the clone carrying this T cell receptor beta chain with a count of one. This sample is drawn from a study of shared clonotypes between healthy human individuals. Naive CD8 cells were CD45RO-negative, positively selected for CCR7, excluding terminally differentiated effector memory CD45RA+ cells. The protocol was immunoSEQ multiplex PCR, while the TCRdb copy is restricted to in-frame clones and leaves out a portion. The sample includes 1.5 million to 2.5 million clones, less than 95% of them seen just once. The sequencing input was naive CD8+ T cells sorted from blood. The sequence was obtained from a man aged 18-30 years in good health.

The CDR3 DNA reads TGCGCCAGCAGCCAAGAGGGGGGGCAGCCCTACGAGCAGTACTTC. It specifies CASSQEGGQPYEQYF. V gene TRBV4-3 combines with J gene TRBJ2-7; tentative D call: TRBD2 (7 bases). CDR3 length: 15 residues. V lost 0 bases and J lost 2, with 11 bases in between. CDR1 and CDR2 from the germline V gene are LGHNA and YSLEER.